The 26 T cell receptor beta chains presented below share a single source sample, sequenced in a study of Ad26.COV2.S vaccination and SARS-CoV-2 variants. TCRdb's table, derived via immunoSEQ multiplex PCR, lists solely in-frame clones and lacks some. The top ten hold 3.9% of the sample, which has 300,000 to 400,000 clones, around 92% seen once. Sequenced here: peripheral blood, sampled after recovery from COVID-19. The receptors here all came from a human donor who had recovered from COVID-19.

The CDR3 nucleotides read TGTGCCAGCAGCCCGAATAGCAATCAGCCCCAGCATTTT. This sequence encodes CASSPNSNQPQHF. The chain combines TRBV12-3 or TRBV12-4 with TRBJ1-5; no clear D gene. Between the trimmed V and J ends, which lost 6 bases and 0 bases, there was a span of 6 bases. The CDR3 is made up of 13 amino acids.

The CDR3 here is CASSFSGTGHYGYTF. The CDR3 DNA is TGCGCCAGCAGCTTTTCCGGGACAGGGCATTATGGCTACACCTTC. This chain connects TRBV5-1 to TRBJ1-2; 9 nucleotides agree with TRBD1. The J segment lost 5 bases and the V segment lost 2 bases, leaving 7 bases of the junction unmatched. This CDR3 spans 15 amino acids. The germline gives CDR1 SGHRS, CDR2 YFSETQ.

This rearrangement joins TRBV5-1 to TRBJ2-6; 12 nucleotides line up with TRBD2. V was clipped by 4 bases and J by 1 base; unmatched bases: 6. Germline assignment: CDR1 SGHRS and CDR2 YFSETQ. The length of the CDR3 is 18 residues. The chain's CDR3 is CASSPGLAGRSGANVLTF. The CDR3 DNA sequence: TGCGCCAGCAGCCCTGGACTAGCGGGAAGGTCTGGGGCCAACGTCCTGACTTTC.

J is TRBJ1-4 and V is TRBV5-1; no clear D gene. The CDR3 extends over 15 amino acids. Germline assignment: CDR1 SGHRS and CDR2 YFSETQ. With 4 bases removed from V and 7 bases from J, the gap between germline ends came to 17 bases. The CDR3 loop reads CASSPGPTPTEKLFF. In DNA, the CDR3 is TGCGCCAGCAGCCCCGGACCTACCCCCACTGAAAAACTGTTTTTT.

The CDR3 DNA is TGTGCCAGCAGTTTCTCATTAGGTACGGGGGGGGCGAGTGAGCAGTTCTTC. Protein sequence: CASSFSLGTGGASEQFF. The chain recombines TRBV27 with TRBJ2-1; 8 positions match TRBD2. V lost 3 bases, J lost 9 bases, and 16 bases stayed unmatched. The CDR3 contains 17 residues. Germline loops: CDR1 MNHEY, CDR2 SMNVEV (reference sequence).

The chain recombines TRBV19 with TRBJ2-2; weak D call: TRBD1 (5 bases). There are 16 residues in the CDR3. CDR1 and CDR2 (germline): LNHDA, SQIVND (reference sequence). V lost 4 bases, J lost 7 bases, and 19 bases lay in between. The CDR3 spells CASSTSNLQGHGELFF. CDR3 DNA sequence: TGTGCCAGTAGTACTTCTAACCTTCAGGGTCACGGGGAGCTGTTTTTT. The full variable domain, with the rest looked up from reference TRBV19 and TRBJ2-2, is DGGITQSPKYLFRKEGQNVTLSCEQNLNHDAMYWYRQDPGQGLRLIYYSQIVNDFQKGDIAEGYSVSREKKESFPLTVTSAQKNPTAFYLCASSTSNLQGHGELFFGEGSRLTVL.

This CDR3 is CATSDSGKSEQYF. CDR3 nucleotides: TGTGCCACCAGTGATTCGGGGAAATCGGAGCAGTACTTC. The V call is TRBV24-1, the J call TRBJ2-7, with a tentative D call TRBD2 (5 bases). In germline, CDR1 is KGHDR, CDR2 SFDVKD. CDR3 length: 13 residues. Trimming removed 2 bases from V and 7 bases from J, with 11 bases in between.

The V gene is TRBV3-1 (or the pseudogene TRBV3-2), the J gene TRBJ2-3; 7 bases map to TRBD2. V lost 2 bases and J lost 5; bases outside the gene matches: 7. Germline V gene sequence: CDR1 LGHDT, CDR2 YNNKEL (reference sequence). The CDR3 length is 15 residues. The CDR3 coding sequence is TGTGCCAGCAGCCAACGCGGTTGGGGGGGAGATACGCAGTATTTT. It translates to CASSQRGWGGDTQYF.

J is TRBJ2-1 and V is TRBV2; perhaps TRBD2 as D (6 bases). The CDR3 spans 16 residues. Germline CDR1 SNHLY, CDR2 FYNNEI. V lost 7 bases, J lost 2 bases, and 18 bases lay in between. The DNA of the CDR3 is TGTGCCAGCAAGGACCCGGGACTGGGGGCCTACAATGAGCAGTTCTTC. Amino acid sequence: CASKDPGLGAYNEQFF.

The chain recombines TRBV21-1 with TRBJ1-1. TRBV21-1 constitutes a pseudogene. This CDR3 is built from 15 residues. The CDR3 DNA reads as TGTGCCAGCAGCAAAGTCCAAAGCGGGAACACTGAAGCTTTCTTT. This encodes CASSKVQSGNTEAFF.

The chain recombines TRBV2 with TRBJ1-2; D possibly corresponds to TRBD1 (6 bases). The CDR3 is 14 amino acids. Germline CDR1 and CDR2: SNHLY and FYNNEI. V lost 6 bases and J 4 bases, leaving 15 bases between the germline ends. This CDR3 is CASRDDRLPYGYTF. The CDR3, as DNA: TGTGCCAGCAGAGATGACAGGCTCCCCTATGGCTACACCTTC.

This clone was recorded a few times. V usage is TRBV18 and J usage is TRBJ1-4, with 7 nucleotides matching TRBD1. The CDR3 length is 16 residues. Germline V gives CDR1 KGHSH, CDR2 LQKENI. J was trimmed by 0 bases and V by 3 bases; bases with no gene match: 4. The CDR3 reads CASSPNQGATNEKLFF. CDR3 coding DNA: TGTGCCAGCTCACCCAACCAGGGGGCAACTAATGAAAAACTGTTTTTT.

The V and J genes are TRBV9 and TRBJ2-1, with 8 bases fitting TRBD1. The germline CDR1 and CDR2 sequences are SGDLS and YYNGEE. The CDR3 sequence is 14 residues long. Unmatched junction bases numbered 5, after V lost 2 bases and J lost 7 bases. CDR3 nucleotides: TGTGCCAGCAGCGTTTCCGGGACAGGTAATGAGCAGTTCTTC. This encodes CASSVSGTGNEQFF.

The sample holds a few counts of this clone. V and J are TRBV9 and TRBJ1-4; D gene unclear. This CDR3 spans 15 amino acids. Trimming took off 3 bases at V and 2 bases at J, with 11 bases between the two ends. The germline V gene has CDR1 SGDLS and CDR2 YYNGEE. CDR3 sequence: CASSAAAMTNEKLFF. The CDR3 nucleotides are TGTGCCAGCAGCGCGGCCGCGATGACTAATGAAAAACTGTTTTTT.

CDR3 DNA: TGTGCTAGTGGTTTGGGTGGCTTGGGGGACAGGGATGAAGAGACCCAGTACTTC. Translating it yields CASGLGGLGDRDEETQYF. The chain is built from TRBV12-5 and TRBJ2-5; 9 bases line up with TRBD1. Germline CDR1 reads LGHNT; CDR2 reads FRNRAP. V gave up 1 base and J gave up 3 bases; unmatched junction bases: 12. The CDR3 totals 18 residues.

V usage is TRBV5-4 and J usage is TRBJ2-7, with D perhaps assigned TRBD1 or TRBD2 (5 bases each). Germline loops: CDR1 SGHNT, CDR2 YYREEE (reference sequence). V gave up 4 bases and J gave up 3 bases, with 14 bases separating them. The CDR3 has 14 amino acids. In DNA form, the CDR3 reads TGTGCCAGCAGCCTAGGGACCACTCACTACGAGCAGTACTTC. This translates into CASSLGTTHYEQYF.

This chain uses TRBV4-3 with TRBJ1-4, with 8 bases that match TRBD1. The CDR3 totals 15 residues. Germline CDR1 and CDR2: LGHNA and YSLEER. V lost 1 base to trimming and J lost 5 bases; unmatched junction nucleotides: 3. The CDR3 sequence is CASSQGTGKNEKLFF. The CDR3 region has the DNA TGCGCCAGCAGCCAAGGGACAGGGAAAAATGAAAAACTGTTTTTT.

In this sample, this clone turned up once. The J gene is TRBJ1-1, the V gene TRBV7-9; maybe TRBD1 (5 bases). Germline V CDR1 and CDR2: SEHNR, FQNEAQ (reference sequence). The CDR3 is 12 residues long. V lost 6 bases, J lost 8 bases, and 13 bases lay in between. The CDR3 DNA reads TGTGCCAGCAGTTTGGGGGAGAGGGAAGCTTTCTTT. This codes for CASSLGEREAFF.

This rearrangement joins TRBV2 to TRBJ1-4; possibly TRBD1 for D (5 bases). V dropped 7 bases and J dropped 8 bases, with 20 bases sitting between them. The CDR3 contains 15 residues. Germline V gene lookup returns CDR1 SNHLY and CDR2 FYNNEI. CDR3 sequence reads: CASTAGIGGGEKLFF. The DNA of the CDR3 is TGTGCCAGCACCGCCGGGATCGGGGGTGGGGAAAAACTGTTTTTT.

V is TRBV5-8 and J is TRBJ1-5; D is unresolved. V was cut by 6 bases and J by 0 bases, with 13 bases left in between. Germline CDR1 SGHTS, CDR2 YDEGEE. The CDR3 is made up of 15 amino acids. In nucleotides, the CDR3 is TGTGCCAGCACCCCTAAAGTCTATAGCAATCAGCCCCAGCATTTT. Residues: CASTPKVYSNQPQHF.

The chain recombines TRBV18 with TRBJ1-3; D gene unclear. V was trimmed by 2 bases and J by 0 bases, leaving 11 bases between them. CDR1 is KGHSH, CDR2 LQKENI, per germline. The CDR3 length is 16 residues. The CDR3 protein is CASSPTREDSGNTIYF. In DNA form, the CDR3 reads TGTGCCAGCTCACCAACGAGGGAAGACTCTGGAAACACCATATATTTT.

This clone is a singleton in its sample. The chain couples TRBV19 to TRBJ1-5, with TRBD1 matching 7 bases. This CDR3 has 12 amino acids. Germline CDR1 reads LNHDA; CDR2 reads SQIVND (reference sequence). Trimming removed 5 bases from V and 14 bases from J; junction bases left unmatched: 9. This CDR3 reads CASSFQGEAEHF. The DNA for the CDR3 is TGTGCCAGTAGTTTCCAGGGGGAAGCCGAGCATTTT.

The V call is TRBV7-9, the J call TRBJ1-2; 7 bases fit TRBD1. The trim removed 0 bases at V and 8 bases at J, leaving 9 bases unmatched. CDR1 is SEHNR and CDR2 is FQNEAQ in the germline V gene (reference sequence). The CDR3 contains 15 residues. CDR3 region: CASSLARGQSTGYTF. The CDR3 bases are TGTGCCAGCAGCTTAGCGCGGGGACAGTCAACCGGCTACACCTTC.

The gene calls are TRBV9 and TRBJ1-2; 7 positions match TRBD1. Trimming cost V 1 base and J 4 bases; bases outside gene matches: 7. This CDR3 region has 15 residues. The germline gives CDR1 SGDLS, CDR2 YYNGEE. The CDR3 region has the DNA TGTGCCAGCAGCGTATCACAGGGGAGTCCCTATGGCTACACCTTC. It specifies CASSVSQGSPYGYTF.

CDR3 sequence (DNA): TGCAGCGTTGTTGGCACCGGGGAGCTGTTTTTT. Amino acid sequence: CSVVGTGELFF. The J gene is TRBJ2-2, the V gene TRBV29-1; D unresolved. CDR3 length: 11 residues. V lost 4 bases to trimming and J lost 4 bases, with 4 bases between them. Germline V gives CDR1 SQVTM, CDR2 ANQGSEA.

The V gene is TRBV5-4, the J gene TRBJ1-2, with D unresolved. Trimming pared 4 bases from V and 6 bases from J, leaving 22 bases between. Looked up from germline, CDR1 is SGHNT and CDR2 is YYREEE (reference sequence). This CDR3 spans 16 amino acids. Here the CDR3 reads CASSPRSLVQTNGYTF. CDR3 nucleotide sequence: TGTGCCAGCAGCCCCCGAAGCTTGGTACAGACTAATGGCTACACCTTC.